A single sample is the source of the 20 T cell receptor beta chains below, sequenced in a study of shared clonotypes between healthy human individuals. Assay used: immunoSEQ multiplex PCR; TCRdb lists only in-frame clones, some missing. Of 110,000 or so clones listed, around two thirds are singletons. Sequencing was done on a sample of memory CD8+ T cells sorted from blood. Documented subset: CD45RO+ cells pooled with CCR7-negative TemRA cells. These receptors originate from a woman in her thirties in good health.

This clone was detected only once. A read error is possible here, since a much larger clone lies one base away. In the same sample, other DNA sequences code for this CDR3. The chain carries TRBV2 and TRBJ1-1, with D hard to call. Between the trimmed V and J ends, which lost 2 bases and 1 base, there was a span of 5 bases. The CDR3 runs to 13 residues. Germline lookup yields CDR1 SNHLY and CDR2 FYNNEI. The CDR3 DNA is TGTGCCAGCAGTGAAATGCCGAACACTGAAGCTTTCTTT. Protein product: CASSEMPNTEAFF.

The J gene is TRBJ2-5, the V gene TRBV11-2, with D hard to call. The V end lost 4 bases, the J end lost 4 bases, and 10 bases lay between the germline ends. Germline loops: CDR1 SGHAT, CDR2 FQNNGV. The CDR3 is made up of 13 amino acids. This CDR3 reads CASSYLTRETQYF. The CDR3 bases are TGTGCCAGCAGCTACCTCACACGAGAGACCCAGTACTTC.

This clone turned up a few times. J is TRBJ2-2 and V is TRBV19; maybe TRBD2 (6 bases). The V end lost 6 bases, the J end lost 0 bases, and 11 bases lay between the germline ends. This CDR3 has 15 amino acids. From germline, CDR1 is LNHDA and CDR2 SQIVND (reference sequence). The CDR3 is CASRGGLSNTGELFF. In DNA form, the CDR3 reads TGTGCCAGTAGGGGAGGACTCTCGAACACCGGGGAGCTGTTTTTT. The complete variable domain, with remaining parts taken from reference TRBV19 and TRBJ2-2, reads DGGITQSPKYLFRKEGQNVTLSCEQNLNHDAMYWYRQDPGQGLRLIYYSQIVNDFQKGDIAEGYSVSREKKESFPLTVTSAQKNPTAFYLCASRGGLSNTGELFFGEGSRLTVL.

The genes are TRBV5-4 and TRBJ2-1; the match to TRBD2 covers 14 bases. Germline CDR1 SGHNT, CDR2 YYREEE (reference sequence). Trimming removed 6 bases from V and 6 bases from J; junction bases left unmatched: 5. This CDR3 is built from 15 residues. Here the CDR3 DNA reads TGTGCCAGCAACTCCGGGACTAGCGGGGGCAATGAGCAGTTCTTC. Its protein is CASNSGTSGGNEQFF.

This clone has more than one count but fewer than ten. The CDR3 spells CASSPLGKQETQYF. CDR3 bases: TGTGCCAGCAGTCCACTGGGGAAGCAAGAGACCCAGTACTTC. The gene calls are TRBV28 and TRBJ2-5; the D is unclear. The germline V gene encodes CDR1 MDHEN and CDR2 SYDVKM. The CDR3 is 14 amino acids. Trimming removed 5 bases at V and 2 bases at J, with 12 bases between.

This rearrangement joins TRBV2 to TRBJ2-5; TRBD2 is a possible D gene (5 bases). The J call may be faulty, since TRBJ2-7 better matches the DNA end. In germline, CDR1 is SNHLY, CDR2 FYNNEI. The CDR3 runs 13 residues. The chain's CDR3 is CASMSGVPYEQYF. CDR3 bases: TGTGCCAGCATGAGCGGAGTCCCCTACGAGCAGTACTTC.

This chain links TRBV7-9 with TRBJ2-1; D gene ambiguous. Trimming took off 10 bases at V and 5 bases at J, with 9 bases between the two ends. The CDR3 runs 11 residues. The germline V gene has CDR1 SEHNR and CDR2 FQNEAQ (reference sequence). Written as DNA, the CDR3 is TGTGCCATACGGTACGACAATGAGCAGTTCTTC. Translated: CAIRYDNEQFF.

CDR3 nucleotide sequence: TGTGCCACCAGTACAGCAACTAATGAAAAACTGTTTTTT. Protein sequence: CATSTATNEKLFF. The chain uses TRBV15 and TRBJ1-4; unclear D gene. V lost 6 bases and J 0 bases, leaving 5 bases between the germline ends. Germline CDR1 and CDR2: LNHNV and YYDKDF (reference sequence). The CDR3 spans 13 residues.

This chain joins TRBV7-6 and TRBJ1-2; D perhaps matches TRBD1 (5 bases). This CDR3 is 15 amino acids long. Germline lookup yields CDR1 SGHVS and CDR2 FNYEAQ. V lost 5 bases, J lost 2 bases, and 15 bases lay in between. CDR3 region: CASSTGSTDNYGYTF. DNA of the CDR3: TGTGCCAGCAGCACCGGGTCGACAGACAACTATGGCTACACCTTC. Full variable domain (rest looked up from reference TRBV7-6 and TRBJ1-2): GAGVSQSPRYKVTKRGQDVALRCDPISGHVSLYWYRQALGQGPEFLTYFNYEAQQDKSGLPNDRFSAERPEGSISTLTIQRTEQRDSAMYRCASSTGSTDNYGYTFGSGTRLTVV.

The gene calls are TRBV4-1 and TRBJ1-5; D gene unclear. Germline assignment: CDR1 MGHRA and CDR2 YSYEKL. The CDR3 is 15 amino acids. Between the trimmed V and J ends, which lost 1 base and 5 bases, there was a span of 12 bases. Written as DNA, the CDR3 is TGCGCCAGCAGCCAAGCGGTACAGAGAGATCAGCCCCAGCATTTT. Its protein product is CASSQAVQRDQPQHF.

The chain couples TRBV5-4 to TRBJ1-2; 7 bases fit TRBD1. Germline lookup yields CDR1 SGHNT and CDR2 YYREEE (reference sequence). The CDR3 is 17 residues long. V shed 0 bases and J 7 bases; nucleotides not matched to a gene: 15. CDR3 sequence: CASSLDVRDTGEGGYTF. The CDR3 nucleotides are TGTGCCAGCAGCTTGGATGTTAGGGACACAGGGGAGGGTGGCTACACCTTC.

V gene TRBV25-1 combines with J gene TRBJ2-1; maybe TRBD2 (7 bases). Germline V CDR1 and CDR2: MGHDK, SYGVNS. The CDR3 is 16 amino acids. The V gene lost 1 base and the J gene lost 4 bases, with 14 bases spanning the gap. The CDR3 region is CASSESSGGAYNEQFF. The CDR3, as DNA: TGTGCCAGCAGTGAATCCTCGGGGGGCGCGTACAATGAGCAGTTCTTC.

In the case of this clone: With only one base between it and a far larger clone, this is likely a read error. V and J are TRBV7-6 and TRBJ2-7, with a possible D match to TRBD2 (7 bases). The CDR3 runs 16 residues. The V gene lost 2 bases and the J gene lost 6 bases, with 20 bases spanning the gap. Germline V gene sequence: CDR1 SGHVS, CDR2 FNYEAQ. The CDR3: CASSLLAGVGGGEQYF. CDR3 nucleotides: TGTGCCAGCAGCTTACTTGCGGGAGTAGGGGGGGGCGAGCAGTACTTC.

The V call is TRBV6-1, the J call TRBJ2-7; D might be TRBD1 or TRBD2, each matching 5 bases. The germline V and J ends were trimmed by 5 bases and 2 bases, with 13 bases remaining between them. CDR1 is MNHNS, CDR2 SASEGT, per germline. The CDR3 loop spans 14 amino acids. CDR3 sequence: CASSIRRDPYEQYF. CDR3 in DNA: TGTGCCAGCAGTATCAGACGGGACCCCTACGAGCAGTACTTC.

The chain employs TRBV7-2 and TRBJ1-1; D gene ambiguous. Trimming cost V 3 bases and J 2 bases, with 7 bases left between them. In germline, CDR1 is SGHTA, CDR2 FQGNSA. The CDR3 sequence is 13 residues long. The CDR3: CASSFPGNTEAFF. The CDR3 DNA reads TGTGCCAGCAGCTTCCCGGGTAACACTGAAGCTTTCTTT.

This rearrangement joins TRBV4-1 to TRBJ1-5; D is unclear. Germline V gene lookup returns CDR1 MGHRA and CDR2 YSYEKL. V lost 2 bases to trimming and J lost 1 base, with 6 bases between them. This CDR3 has 14 amino acids. The CDR3 spells CASSQPLSNQPQHF. In nucleotides, the CDR3 is TGCGCCAGCAGCCAACCCTTGAGCAATCAGCCCCAGCATTTT.

V is TRBV5-6 and J is TRBJ1-2, with D maybe TRBD1 (6 bases). V dropped 2 bases and J dropped 2 bases, with 13 bases sitting between them. This CDR3 is 15 amino acids long. Germline CDR1 reads SGHDT; CDR2 reads YYEEEE. CDR3 bases: TGTGCCAGCAGCTTCGGACAGCCCTTAAACTATGGCTACACCTTC. The encoded protein is CASSFGQPLNYGYTF.

The rearrangement links TRBV19 to TRBJ2-7, with TRBD1 as a possible D gene (6 bases). CDR1 is LNHDA and CDR2 is SQIVND in the germline V gene (reference sequence). The CDR3 totals 15 residues. V lost 10 bases and J lost 2, with 21 bases in between. CDR3 in amino acids: CATRVTGTMAYEQYF. The CDR3, as DNA: TGTGCCACGCGAGTAACCGGGACAATGGCCTACGAGCAGTACTTC.

The V and J genes are TRBV9 and TRBJ1-1; D is uncertain. This CDR3 has 16 amino acids. Trimming removed 4 bases at V and 1 base at J, with 17 bases between. Germline lookup yields CDR1 SGDLS and CDR2 YYNGEE. The CDR3 sequence: CASSLRTAAGNTEAFF. DNA for the CDR3: TGTGCCAGCAGCCTCCGGACCGCCGCGGGGAACACTGAAGCTTTCTTT.

As to this clone: The likely explanation is a read error, given a far larger clone one base away. The sample carries other DNA sequences with the same CDR3. This chain joins TRBV7-3 and TRBJ2-1, with TRBD1 identical over 9 bases. Unmatched junction bases numbered 13, after V lost 5 bases and J lost 8 bases. CDR1 and CDR2 from the germline V gene are SGHTA and FQGTGA. The CDR3 loop spans 16 amino acids. The CDR3 spells CASSRTGQGSVDEQFF. The CDR3 nucleotides read TGTGCCAGCAGCAGAACAGGACAGGGGAGCGTAGATGAGCAGTTCTTC.